This T cell receptor (beta chain) originates from a study of PD-L1 blockade in urothelial cancer. Noted time point: peripheral blood 6 weeks after treatment start. The CDR3 is 15 amino acids. Germline V gene data show CDR1 as SGHVS and CDR2 as FQNEAQ. Deletions cut 4 bases from V and 2 bases from J, with 15 bases between. Method: immunoSEQ multiplex PCR; TCRdb's copy keeps in-frame clones and lacks some. Of about 120,000 clones in the sample, roughly 89% were seen once. This clonotype was obtained from a man aged 60 to 69 with urothelial cancer. The sample here was PBMCs, taken around atezolizumab (anti-PD-L1) treatment. The genes are TRBV7-8 and TRBJ2-7, with D uncertain. The DNA for the CDR3 is TGTGCCAGCAGCTCCTCTGGCGCAGGCCCCTACGAGCAGTACTTC. Translating gives CASSSSGAGPYEQYF. Variable domain in full (rest from reference TRBV7-8 and TRBJ2-7): GAGVSQSPRYKVAKRGQDVALRCDPISGHVSLFWYQQALGQGPEFLTYFQNEAQLDKSGLPSDRFFAERPEGSVSTLKIQRTQQEDSAVYLCASSSSGAGPYEQYFGPGTRLTVT.